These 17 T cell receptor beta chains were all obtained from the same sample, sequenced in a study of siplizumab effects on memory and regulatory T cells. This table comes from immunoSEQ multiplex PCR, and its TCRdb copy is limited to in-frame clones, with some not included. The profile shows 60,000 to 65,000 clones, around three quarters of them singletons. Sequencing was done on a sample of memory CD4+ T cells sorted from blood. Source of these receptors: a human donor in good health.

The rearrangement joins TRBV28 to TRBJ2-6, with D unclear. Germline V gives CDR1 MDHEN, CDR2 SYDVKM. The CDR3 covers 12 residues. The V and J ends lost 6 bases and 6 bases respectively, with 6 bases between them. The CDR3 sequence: CASSRVANVLTF. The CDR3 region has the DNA TGTGCCAGCAGCCGCGTGGCCAACGTCCTGACTTTC.

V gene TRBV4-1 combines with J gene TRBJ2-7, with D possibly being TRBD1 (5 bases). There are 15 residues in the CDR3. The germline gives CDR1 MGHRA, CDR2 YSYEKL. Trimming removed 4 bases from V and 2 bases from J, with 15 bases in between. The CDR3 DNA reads TGCGCCAGCAGCCGAATTTGGACAATGCCCTACGAGCAGTACTTC. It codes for CASSRIWTMPYEQYF.

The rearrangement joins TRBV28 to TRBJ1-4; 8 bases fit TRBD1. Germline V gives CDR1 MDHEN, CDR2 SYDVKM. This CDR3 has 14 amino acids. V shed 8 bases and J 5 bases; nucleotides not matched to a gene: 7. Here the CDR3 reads CASGRGQENEKLFF. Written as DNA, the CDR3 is TGTGCCAGCGGCAGGGGGCAGGAGAATGAAAAACTGTTTTTT.

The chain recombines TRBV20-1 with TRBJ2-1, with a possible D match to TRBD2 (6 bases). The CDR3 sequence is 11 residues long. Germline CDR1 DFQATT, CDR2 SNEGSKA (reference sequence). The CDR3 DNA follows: TGCGGAGGGGCAGATAGATACGAGCAGTTCTTC. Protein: CGGADRYEQFF.

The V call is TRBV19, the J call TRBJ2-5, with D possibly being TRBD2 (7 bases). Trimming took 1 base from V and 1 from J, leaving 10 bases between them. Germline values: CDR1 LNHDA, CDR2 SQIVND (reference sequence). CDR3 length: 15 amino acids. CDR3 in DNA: TGTGCCAGTAGTATAGGCGGGGGCTCCCAAGAGACCCAGTACTTC. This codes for CASSIGGGSQETQYF.

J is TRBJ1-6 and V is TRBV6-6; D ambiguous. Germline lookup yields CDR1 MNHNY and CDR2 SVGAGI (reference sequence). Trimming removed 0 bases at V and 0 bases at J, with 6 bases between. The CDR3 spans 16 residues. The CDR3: CASSYSPASYNSPLHF. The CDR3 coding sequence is TGTGCCAGCAGTTACTCGCCAGCCTCCTATAATTCACCCCTCCACTTT.

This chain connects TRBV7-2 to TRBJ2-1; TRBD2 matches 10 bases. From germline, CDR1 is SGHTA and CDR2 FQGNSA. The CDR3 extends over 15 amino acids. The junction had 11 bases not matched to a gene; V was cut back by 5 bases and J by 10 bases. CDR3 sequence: CASSPLAGALGEQFF. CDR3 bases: TGTGCCAGCAGCCCCCTAGCGGGGGCCCTCGGGGAGCAGTTCTTC.

This CDR3 reads CASSLRGGAVETQYF. DNA for the CDR3: TGCGCCAGCAGCTTGCGCGGGGGGGCGGTTGAGACCCAGTACTTC. This chain joins TRBV5-1 and TRBJ2-5, with 9 bases fitting TRBD2. This CDR3 region has 15 residues. J gave up 5 bases and V 1 base, and 6 bases lay outside the gene matches. Germline CDR1 reads SGHRS; CDR2 reads YFSETQ.

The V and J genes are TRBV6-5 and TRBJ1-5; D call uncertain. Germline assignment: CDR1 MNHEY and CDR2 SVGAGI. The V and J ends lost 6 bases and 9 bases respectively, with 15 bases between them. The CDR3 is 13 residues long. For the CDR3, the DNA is TGTGCCAGCAGCCTCACCAATAATTCGCCCCAGCATTTT. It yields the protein CASSLTNNSPQHF.

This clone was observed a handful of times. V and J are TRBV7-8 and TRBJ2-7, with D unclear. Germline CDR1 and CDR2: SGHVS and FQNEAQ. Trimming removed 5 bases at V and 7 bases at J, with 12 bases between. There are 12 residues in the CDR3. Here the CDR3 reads CASSPANREQYF. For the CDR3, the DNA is TGTGCCAGCAGCCCTGCCAACAGAGAGCAGTACTTC.

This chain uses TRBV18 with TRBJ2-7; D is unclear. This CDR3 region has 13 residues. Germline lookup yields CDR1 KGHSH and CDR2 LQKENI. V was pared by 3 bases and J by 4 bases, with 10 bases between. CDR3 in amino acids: CASSPPENYEQYF. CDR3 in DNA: TGTGCCAGCTCACCCCCTGAAAATTACGAGCAGTACTTC.

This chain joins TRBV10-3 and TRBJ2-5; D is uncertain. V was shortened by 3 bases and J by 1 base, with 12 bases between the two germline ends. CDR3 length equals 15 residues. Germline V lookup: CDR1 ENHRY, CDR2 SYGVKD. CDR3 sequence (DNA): TGTGCCATCAGTGACCACGGACGTAGCCAAGAGACCCAGTACTTC. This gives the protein CAISDHGRSQETQYF.

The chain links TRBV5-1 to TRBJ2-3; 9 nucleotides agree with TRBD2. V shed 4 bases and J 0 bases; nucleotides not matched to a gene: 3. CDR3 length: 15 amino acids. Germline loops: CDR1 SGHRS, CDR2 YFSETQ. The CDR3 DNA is TGCGCCAGCAGCATCCTAGCGGGAAGCACAGATACGCAGTATTTT. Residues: CASSILAGSTDTQYF. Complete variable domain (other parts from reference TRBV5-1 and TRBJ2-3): KAGVTQTPRYLIKTRGQQVTLSCSPISGHRSVSWYQQTPGQGLQFLFEYFSETQRNKGNFPGRFSGRQFSNSRSEMNVSTLELGDSALYLCASSILAGSTDTQYFGPGTRLTVL.

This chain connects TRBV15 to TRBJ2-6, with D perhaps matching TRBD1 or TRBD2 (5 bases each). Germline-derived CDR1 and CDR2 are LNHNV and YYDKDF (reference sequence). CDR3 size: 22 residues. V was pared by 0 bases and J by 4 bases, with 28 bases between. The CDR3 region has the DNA TGTGCCACCAGCAGAGATCAGGTTTGGTTGGGACGTATCCTATCAGGGGCCAACGTCCTGACTTTC. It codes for CATSRDQVWLGRILSGANVLTF.

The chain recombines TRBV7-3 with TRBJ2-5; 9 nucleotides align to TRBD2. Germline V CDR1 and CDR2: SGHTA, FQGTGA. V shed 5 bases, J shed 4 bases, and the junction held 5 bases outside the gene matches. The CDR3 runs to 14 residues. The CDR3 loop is CASSVGLAGETQYF. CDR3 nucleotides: TGTGCCAGCAGCGTGGGACTAGCAGGAGAGACCCAGTACTTC.

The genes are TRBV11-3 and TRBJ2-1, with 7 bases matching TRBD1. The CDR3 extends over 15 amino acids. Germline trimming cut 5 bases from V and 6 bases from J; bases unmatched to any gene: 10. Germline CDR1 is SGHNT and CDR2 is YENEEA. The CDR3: CASSDFGTDGNEQFF. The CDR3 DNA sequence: TGTGCCAGCAGCGATTTCGGGACAGACGGCAATGAGCAGTTCTTC.

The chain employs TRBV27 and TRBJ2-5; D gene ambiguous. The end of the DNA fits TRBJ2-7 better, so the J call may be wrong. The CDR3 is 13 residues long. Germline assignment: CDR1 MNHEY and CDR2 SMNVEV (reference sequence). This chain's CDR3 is CASSLTVRSEQYF. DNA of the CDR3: TGTGCCAGCAGTTTAACCGTAAGGAGCGAGCAGTACTTC.